The next 18 T cell receptor beta chains were all read from a single sample in a study of chemoradiotherapy in HPV16-positive cancers. Libraries were prepared by immunoSEQ multiplex PCR; TCRdb keeps only in-frame clonotypes and omits some of them. The table records about 27,000 clones, approximately 93% of them present only once. The specimen comprised blood, sampled from a patient who underwent chemoradiotherapy. Receptor source: a human donor with HPV-associated anogenital cancer.

As for this clone: The germline gene is not matched at one end of the junction; a read error may be the cause. This same CDR3 is encoded by further DNA sequences in the sample. This rearrangement joins TRBV7-2 to TRBJ1-1, with D possibly being TRBD1 (6 bases). The CDR3 length is 13 residues. CDR1 and CDR2 (germline): SGHTA, FQGNSA. CDR3 sequence (DNA): TGCGCCAGCAGCTCCACAGGGTCCCTTGAAGCTTTCTTT. Protein product: CASSSTGSLEAFF.

The genes are TRBV6-5 and TRBJ2-2; D may be TRBD1 or TRBD2 (5 bases each). CDR3 length: 15 residues. The V end lost 6 bases, the J end lost 3 bases, and 14 bases lay between the germline ends. Germline V gene sequence: CDR1 MNHEY, CDR2 SVGAGI. CDR3 amino acids: CASRSRDRYTGELFF. The DNA for the CDR3 is TGTGCCAGCAGGTCCCGGGACCGATACACCGGGGAGCTGTTTTTT.

The chain couples TRBV9 to TRBJ2-2; tentatively, D is TRBD2 (6 bases). V dropped 2 bases and J dropped 2 bases, with 10 bases sitting between them. Germline V gives CDR1 SGDLS, CDR2 YYNGEE. The length of the CDR3 is 15 residues. This CDR3 is CASSVWDSNTGELFF. The DNA of the CDR3 is TGTGCCAGCAGCGTTTGGGACTCCAACACCGGGGAGCTGTTTTTT.

The chain carries TRBV6-1 and TRBJ1-4; D is uncertain. Germline assignment: CDR1 MNHNS and CDR2 SASEGT. V was trimmed by 5 bases and J by 13 bases, leaving 17 bases between them. This CDR3 comprises 13 residues. The CDR3: CASSPTEPQRLFF. CDR3 coding DNA: TGTGCCAGCAGTCCCACTGAACCGCAAAGACTGTTTTTT.

The chain joins TRBV5-1 to TRBJ1-1; D might be TRBD1 (5 bases). The V end lost 0 bases, the J end lost 0 bases, and 12 bases lay between the germline ends. CDR1 and CDR2 from the germline V gene are SGHRS and YFSETQ. The CDR3 consists of 16 residues. The CDR3 DNA follows: TGCGCCAGCAGCTTGGACTCAGGGAACATGAACACTGAAGCTTTCTTT. It specifies CASSLDSGNMNTEAFF.

This clone has only one observation. The rearrangement uses TRBV6-6 and TRBJ1-1, with D unresolved. CDR1 and CDR2 (germline): MNHNY, SVGAGI (reference sequence). The CDR3 has 16 residues. V lost 2 bases, J lost 0 bases, and 13 bases lay in between. CDR3 nucleotides: TGTGCCAGCAGTTACAACCCCGCGACGGTGAACACTGAAGCTTTCTTT. It translates to CASSYNPATVNTEAFF.

The V call is TRBV29-1, the J call TRBJ2-7; tentatively, D is TRBD1 or TRBD2 (5 bases each). The CDR3 runs 14 residues. CDR1 and CDR2 from the germline V gene are SQVTM and ANQGSEA. V lost 6 bases, J lost 2 bases, and 17 bases lay in between. For the CDR3, the DNA is TGCAGCGTACTCGCCTCCGGGACCCCCTACGAGCAGTACTTC. It yields the protein CSVLASGTPYEQYF.

Regarding this clone: Other nucleotide sequences from this sample produce the same CDR3. The chain uses TRBV7-2 and TRBJ2-3; D possibly matches TRBD1 or TRBD2 (6 bases each). CDR3 length: 14 amino acids. Germline V gene lookup returns CDR1 SGHTA and CDR2 FQGNSA. Trimming pared 5 bases from V and 5 bases from J, leaving 14 bases between. The CDR3 spells CASSLGGGGDTQYF. CDR3 nucleotides: TGTGCCAGCAGCCTAGGGGGAGGTGGAGATACGCAGTATTTT.

The genes are TRBV28 and TRBJ1-1; the D gene is possibly TRBD1 (5 bases). This CDR3 region has 16 residues. Germline-derived CDR1 and CDR2 are MDHEN and SYDVKM. V dropped 2 bases and J dropped 0 bases, with 13 bases sitting between them. CDR3 sequence reads: CASSLGPDSLNTEAFF. DNA for the CDR3: TGTGCCAGCAGTTTAGGTCCCGACAGCTTGAACACTGAAGCTTTCTTT.

The chain links TRBV7-2 to TRBJ2-7, with 12 positions matching TRBD2. In germline, CDR1 is SGHTA, CDR2 FQGNSA. Trimming at V came to 4 bases and at J to 7 bases, leaving 2 bases not matched to a gene. The CDR3 has 13 amino acids. The CDR3 DNA reads as TGTGCCAGCAGCTACCTAGCGGGGGGGGAGCAGTACTTC. The encoded protein is CASSYLAGGEQYF.

The V gene is TRBV6-6, the J gene TRBJ2-5; D is unclear. The CDR3 is 11 amino acids. CDR1 and CDR2 from the germline V gene are MNHNY and SVGAGI (reference sequence). V was shortened by 5 bases and J by 6 bases, with 7 bases between the two germline ends. CDR3 DNA: TGTGCCAGCAGTCCTTCCCAGACCCAGTACTTC. This gives the protein CASSPSQTQYF.

V is TRBV5-1 and J is TRBJ2-7; D gene unclear. Germline V CDR1 and CDR2: SGHRS, YFSETQ. Trimming removed 0 bases at V and 4 bases at J, with 14 bases between. CDR3 length: 15 amino acids. CDR3 amino acids: CASSLERAVSYEQYF. The CDR3 bases are TGCGCCAGCAGCTTGGAACGAGCCGTCAGTTACGAGCAGTACTTC.

The V and J genes are TRBV6-5 and TRBJ2-7, with TRBD2 as a possible D gene (6 bases). The CDR3 runs to 15 residues. With 2 bases removed from V and 1 base from J, the gap between germline ends came to 12 bases. Germline V gene lookup returns CDR1 MNHEY and CDR2 SVGAGI. CDR3 in DNA: TGTGCCAGCAGTTACCCCCGCGGGGCTTCCTACGAGCAGTACTTC. Amino acids: CASSYPRGASYEQYF.

The chain employs TRBV5-4 and TRBJ2-1, with D tentatively TRBD1 (6 bases). The germline CDR1 and CDR2 sequences are SGHNT and YYREEE (reference sequence). The CDR3 covers 15 residues. Trimming pared 4 bases from V and 5 bases from J, leaving 16 bases between. CDR3 sequence reads: CASSTDRNPDNEQFF. CDR3 sequence (DNA): TGTGCCAGCAGCACCGACAGGAACCCAGACAATGAGCAGTTCTTC.

The rearrangement joins TRBV10-3 to TRBJ2-1; TRBD2 matches 7 bases. The length of the CDR3 is 15 residues. CDR1 is ENHRY, CDR2 SYGVKD, per germline. V trimming: 4 bases; J trimming: 4 bases; junction bases outside the gene matches: 7. In DNA, the CDR3 is TGTGCCATCAGTGGGGCTAGCGGACCTTACAATGAGCAGTTCTTC. Translated, it gives CAISGASGPYNEQFF.

The rearrangement joins TRBV18 to TRBJ1-2; 9 bases are a match to TRBD1. This CDR3 region has 13 residues. V shed 9 bases and J 4 bases; nucleotides not matched to a gene: 6. In germline, CDR1 is KGHSH, CDR2 LQKENI. CDR3 protein: CASRTGETYGYTF. The CDR3 DNA follows: TGTGCCAGTCGGACAGGGGAGACCTATGGCTACACCTTC.

The rearrangement uses TRBV28 and TRBJ1-1; D unclear. Trimming shortened V by 6 bases and J by 8 bases, and 10 bases separated the two germline ends. This CDR3 is 11 amino acids long. Germline CDR1 and CDR2: MDHEN and SYDVKM. The CDR3 bases are TGTGCCAGCAGAGGAAATTCCGAAGCTTTCTTT. Its protein product is CASRGNSEAFF.

This clone was seen just once. J is TRBJ1-4 and V is TRBV29-1; 10 bases map to TRBD1. The V segment lost 7 bases and the J segment 8 bases; nucleotides outside the gene matches: 4. Germline CDR1 reads SQVTM; CDR2 reads ANQGSEA. This CDR3 spans 12 amino acids. CDR3 nucleotide sequence: TGCAGCGCGGGACAGGGGAACGAAAAACTGTTTTTT. It specifies CSAGQGNEKLFF.